The 30 T cell receptor beta chains below were found in one sample sequenced in a study of blood T cell repertoires in COVID-19. Generated by immunoSEQ multiplex PCR, the TCRdb table keeps only in-frame clones and is missing some. The sample contains approximately 150,000 clones, about 86% of which appear only once. The sequencing sample was made of peripheral blood. Receptors originate from a woman older than 75 with acute or convalescent COVID-19.

This clone was recorded a few times. V gene TRBV19 combines with J gene TRBJ2-2; possibly TRBD1 for D (5 bases). Germline V CDR1 and CDR2: LNHDA, SQIVND (reference sequence). The CDR3 runs to 15 residues. Trimming pared 6 bases from V and 2 bases from J, leaving 13 bases between. The CDR3 DNA follows: TGTGCCAGTAGCAGGGTCAGTCATAACACCGGGGAGCTGTTTTTT. Translating gives CASSRVSHNTGELFF.

This clone was seen a few times. The chain is built from TRBV12-3 or TRBV12-4 and TRBJ1-1, with 10 bases identical to TRBD1. The CDR3 contains 13 residues. Unmatched junction bases numbered 2, after V lost 0 bases and J lost 10 bases. Here the CDR3 reads CASSLARTGGAFF. In DNA form, the CDR3 reads TGTGCCAGCAGTTTAGCCCGGACAGGGGGAGCTTTCTTT.

The chain carries TRBV19 and TRBJ2-3; maybe TRBD2 (6 bases). V lost 5 bases and J lost 5, with 14 bases in between. The CDR3 runs to 14 residues. CDR1 and CDR2 from the germline V gene are LNHDA and SQIVND (reference sequence). The CDR3 nucleotides are TGTGCCAGTAGTCTGGGGCGGGGTGAAGATACGCAGTATTTT. This translates into CASSLGRGEDTQYF.

The rearrangement uses TRBV11-2 and TRBJ2-7; D is perhaps TRBD1 (6 bases). Germline lookup yields CDR1 SGHAT and CDR2 FQNNGV. Trimming removed 8 bases at V and 6 bases at J, with 17 bases between. This CDR3 region has 13 residues. Here the CDR3 reads CASGRDRSGEQYF. The CDR3 DNA sequence: TGTGCCAGCGGAAGAGACAGGTCCGGCGAGCAGTACTTC.

This clone was picked up a small number of times. This chain joins TRBV2 and TRBJ2-1; tentatively, D is TRBD1 (5 bases). The germline CDR1 and CDR2 sequences are SNHLY and FYNNEI. V lost 2 bases to trimming and J lost 4 bases, with 12 bases between them. The CDR3 totals 15 residues. CDR3 amino acids: CASSERQGQYNEQFF. CDR3 DNA sequence: TGTGCCAGCAGTGAAAGGCAGGGTCAATACAATGAGCAGTTCTTC.

This chain joins TRBV4-1 and TRBJ1-5; D is uncertain. The germline V gene has CDR1 MGHRA and CDR2 YSYEKL. Trimming pared 0 bases from V and 7 bases from J, leaving 13 bases between. The CDR3 runs 15 residues. The CDR3 DNA sequence: TGCGCCAGCAGCCAAGAAGTCTCCCTAACCCAGCCCCAGCATTTT. This translates into CASSQEVSLTQPQHF.

V gene TRBV6-1 combines with J gene TRBJ2-1; D not resolved. This CDR3 is 12 amino acids long. Trimming removed 7 bases at V and 4 bases at J, with 8 bases between. Per germline, CDR1 MNHNS and CDR2 SASEGT. This CDR3 is CASTQRYNEQFF. The CDR3 region has the DNA TGTGCCAGCACCCAGCGTTACAATGAGCAGTTCTTC.

V is TRBV19 and J is TRBJ2-2; possible D gene TRBD1, 5 bases. The CDR3 totals 13 residues. V was pared by 6 bases and J by 7 bases, with 12 bases between. Germline V gives CDR1 LNHDA, CDR2 SQIVND (reference sequence). The DNA of the CDR3 is TGTGCCAGTAGGCCCACAGGTATCGGGGAGCTGTTTTTT. It translates to CASRPTGIGELFF.

In DNA, the CDR3 is TGTGCCAGTAGGAGATACCCAGGGGGCAACACTGAAGCTTTCTTT. Amino acid sequence: CASRRYPGGNTEAFF. The chain employs TRBV19 and TRBJ1-1; 8 bases agree with TRBD1. The CDR3 has 15 residues. Germline CDR1 and CDR2: LNHDA and SQIVND (reference sequence). Germline trimming cut 6 bases from V and 2 bases from J; bases unmatched to any gene: 8.

This chain uses TRBV24-1 with TRBJ2-3; 7 bases are a match to TRBD2. The CDR3 consists of 18 residues. Trimming at V came to 0 bases and at J to 0 bases, leaving 8 bases not matched to a gene. Germline CDR1 and CDR2: KGHDR and SFDVKD. Here the CDR3 reads CATSDLFMGRVSTDTQYF. The CDR3 region has the DNA TGTGCCACCAGTGATTTGTTCATGGGGAGGGTCAGCACAGATACGCAGTATTTT.

This clone appeared a single time. The chain has TRBV5-4 and TRBJ2-7, with D maybe TRBD2 (5 bases). The CDR3 spans 15 residues. V was shortened by 4 bases and J by 6 bases, with 20 bases between the two germline ends. The V gene's germline CDR1 is SGHNT and CDR2 YYREEE (reference sequence). The CDR3 DNA follows: TGTGCCAGCAGCCCGGGATCAGCCAGGTCCGGCGAGCAGTACTTC. Protein product: CASSPGSARSGEQYF.

This chain joins TRBV29-1 and TRBJ2-1; 11 bases map to TRBD2. The J segment lost 6 bases and the V segment lost 4 bases, leaving 8 bases of the junction unmatched. This CDR3 spans 15 amino acids. CDR1 and CDR2 from the germline V gene are SQVTM and ANQGSEA. CDR3 amino acids: CSVALTSGISNEQFF. The CDR3 DNA follows: TGCAGCGTTGCACTGACTAGCGGGATTAGCAATGAGCAGTTCTTC.

J is TRBJ1-2 and V is TRBV30; 7 bases fit TRBD1. Germline loops: CDR1 GTSNPN, CDR2 SVGIG (reference sequence). The CDR3 extends over 13 amino acids. After removal of 2 bases from V and 3 bases from J, the junction contained 3 bases not matched to a gene. CDR3 sequence reads: CAWSQGGDYGYTF. The CDR3 DNA is TGTGCCTGGAGTCAAGGGGGCGACTATGGCTACACCTTC. Full variable domain (rest looked up from reference TRBV30 and TRBJ1-2): SQTIHQWPATLVQPVGSPLSLECTVEGTSNPNLYWYRQAAGRGLQLLFYSVGIGQISSEVPQNLSASRPQDRQFILSSKKLLLSDSGFYLCAWSQGGDYGYTFGSGTRLTVV.

The chain uses TRBV5-6 and TRBJ1-3; the match to TRBD1 covers 11 bases. V lost 2 bases, J lost 6 bases, and 10 bases stayed unmatched. The CDR3 has 17 residues. The germline V gene encodes CDR1 SGHDT and CDR2 YYEEEE. CDR3 nucleotides: TGTGCCAGCAGCTTCTTCGGACAGGGGGCTACGGAAAACACCATATATTTT. Protein sequence: CASSFFGQGATENTIYF.

V gene TRBV12-3 or TRBV12-4 combines with J gene TRBJ2-7, with D uncertain. The CDR3 runs 12 residues. V lost 6 bases and J 3 bases, leaving 9 bases between the germline ends. The chain's CDR3 is CASSLKIYEQYF. DNA of the CDR3: TGTGCCAGCAGCCTAAAAATCTACGAGCAGTACTTC.

The rearrangement joins TRBV9 to TRBJ2-7, with TRBD1 as a possible D gene (6 bases). The germline V gene has CDR1 SGDLS and CDR2 YYNGEE. V was cut by 4 bases and J by 4 bases, with 12 bases left in between. CDR3 length equals 13 residues. CDR3 sequence: CASSRTDFYEQYF. The CDR3 coding sequence is TGTGCCAGCAGCCGGACAGATTTTTACGAGCAGTACTTC.

The V call is TRBV7-9, the J call TRBJ1-6, with a tentative D call TRBD1 (6 bases). Germline V CDR1 and CDR2: SEHNR, FQNEAQ (reference sequence). V was shortened by 5 bases and J by 9 bases, with 11 bases between the two germline ends. CDR3 length: 13 amino acids. The CDR3 sequence: CASSPGDPSPLHF. CDR3 DNA sequence: TGTGCCAGCAGCCCAGGGGATCCTTCACCCCTCCACTTT.

The chain links TRBV4-2 to TRBJ1-6; 8 bases align to TRBD1. Germline V CDR1 and CDR2: LGHNA, YNFKEQ. V lost 7 bases, J lost 6 bases, and 8 bases stayed unmatched. The CDR3 has 15 amino acids. CDR3 coding DNA: TGTGCCAGCAAGGAATCGGACAGGGCTAATTCACCCCTCCACTTT. Translating gives CASKESDRANSPLHF.

The chain carries TRBV7-8 and TRBJ1-3; D unresolved. Trimming left V 1 base short and J 0 bases short, with 10 bases between. Germline CDR1 and CDR2: SGHVS and FQNEAQ. The CDR3 consists of 16 residues. As DNA, the CDR3 is TGTGCCAGCAGCTTAGTAGGACTCTCCTCTGGAAACACCATATATTTT. The encoded protein is CASSLVGLSSGNTIYF.

This rearrangement joins TRBV5-3 to TRBJ1-5; 7 bases align to TRBD1. TRBV5-3 is designated an ORF whose function remains uncertain. The V and J ends lost 2 bases and 6 bases, in that order; junction bases with no gene match: 26. This CDR3 comprises 21 residues. The CDR3, as DNA: TGTGCCAGAAGCTTCATTAGGGGGCCGGCAGAGGCTCTATCTGAAAGTCAGCCCCAGCATTTT. Its protein is CARSFIRGPAEALSESQPQHF.

This chain joins TRBV6-1 and TRBJ2-3, with D possibly TRBD2 on 5 matching bases. Trimming cost V 1 base and J 6 bases, with 8 bases left between them. The CDR3 length is 13 residues. Per germline, CDR1 MNHNS and CDR2 SASEGT. The CDR3 DNA follows: TGTGCCAGCAGTGAAGAAATAGCGGATACGCAGTATTTT. Translated, it gives CASSEEIADTQYF.

The rearrangement links TRBV4-2 to TRBJ1-1, with D tentatively TRBD1 (5 bases). V lost 3 bases and J 3 bases, leaving 11 bases between the germline ends. Per germline, CDR1 LGHNA and CDR2 YNFKEQ. The CDR3 is made up of 14 amino acids. CDR3 bases: TGTGCCAGCAGCCATCCCCGGGGGGACACTGAAGCTTTCTTT. Translation: CASSHPRGDTEAFF.

The gene calls are TRBV28 and TRBJ2-3, with 10 positions matching TRBD2. The CDR3 spans 16 residues. The V and J ends lost 5 bases and 2 bases, in that order; junction bases with no gene match: 7. Germline-derived CDR1 and CDR2 are MDHEN and SYDVKM. Written as DNA, the CDR3 is TGTGCCAGCAGTGACCTCGGACTAGCGGTCACAGATACGCAGTATTTT. It specifies CASSDLGLAVTDTQYF.

CDR3 protein: CASWPTGPSSGNTIYF. The CDR3 DNA reads as TGCGCCAGCTGGCCGACAGGGCCGAGCTCTGGAAACACCATATATTTT. The chain has TRBV5-1 and TRBJ1-3; 7 bases map to TRBD1. J gave up 0 bases and V 7 bases, and 10 bases lay outside the gene matches. The CDR3 extends over 16 amino acids. Germline V lookup: CDR1 SGHRS, CDR2 YFSETQ.

The chain uses TRBV6-5 and TRBJ1-3; D may be TRBD1 (5 bases). The germline CDR1 and CDR2 sequences are MNHEY and SVGAGI. The CDR3 runs to 12 residues. The V and J ends lost 7 bases and 4 bases respectively, with 8 bases between them. The CDR3 DNA reads TGTGCCAGCACCCGGACAGGAAACACCATATATTTT. Amino acids: CASTRTGNTIYF.

The chain carries TRBV6-1 and TRBJ2-2, with TRBD2 matching over 8 bases. Losses at the gene ends were 2 bases for V and 2 bases for J; bases not matched to a gene: 7. The CDR3 is 17 residues long. The germline V gene encodes CDR1 MNHNS and CDR2 SASEGT. The CDR3 region is CASSELGGARNTGELFF. CDR3 DNA: TGTGCCAGCAGTGAACTCGGGGGGGCGCGTAACACCGGGGAGCTGTTTTTT.

V is TRBV28 and J is TRBJ2-7; 7 nucleotides line up with TRBD2. V trimming: 5 bases; J trimming: 3 bases; junction bases outside the gene matches: 10. The germline gives CDR1 MDHEN, CDR2 SYDVKM. CDR3 size: 15 residues. This CDR3 reads CASSPQLAWSYEQYF. In nucleotides, the CDR3 is TGTGCCAGCAGTCCACAACTAGCGTGGAGCTACGAGCAGTACTTC.

The J gene is TRBJ1-4, the V gene TRBV4-2; possible D gene TRBD1, 5 bases. V was clipped by 1 base and J by 1 base, with 13 bases between them. The CDR3 is 17 residues long. Germline V gene sequence: CDR1 LGHNA, CDR2 YNFKEQ. The CDR3 is CASSQAWSGKTNEKLFF. CDR3 DNA sequence: TGTGCCAGCAGCCAAGCTTGGTCAGGGAAAACTAATGAAAAACTGTTTTTT.

This chain connects TRBV7-9 to TRBJ2-3, with D uncertain. The CDR3 spans 13 residues. With 3 bases removed from V and 2 bases from J, the gap between germline ends came to 6 bases. CDR1 is SEHNR, CDR2 FQNEAQ, per germline (reference sequence). DNA of the CDR3: TGTGCCAGCAGCTTTCCCCACACAGATACGCAGTATTTT. Translated: CASSFPHTDTQYF.

The chain employs TRBV27 and TRBJ2-6; weak D call: TRBD2 (6 bases). CDR1 is MNHEY and CDR2 is SMNVEV in the germline V gene (reference sequence). CDR3 length equals 20 residues. The V and J ends lost 0 bases and 0 bases respectively, with 18 bases between them. The CDR3 reads CASSLSGRGVGLSGANVLTF. In nucleotides, the CDR3 is TGTGCCAGCAGTTTATCAGGGCGGGGAGTAGGTCTCTCTGGGGCCAACGTCCTGACTTTC.